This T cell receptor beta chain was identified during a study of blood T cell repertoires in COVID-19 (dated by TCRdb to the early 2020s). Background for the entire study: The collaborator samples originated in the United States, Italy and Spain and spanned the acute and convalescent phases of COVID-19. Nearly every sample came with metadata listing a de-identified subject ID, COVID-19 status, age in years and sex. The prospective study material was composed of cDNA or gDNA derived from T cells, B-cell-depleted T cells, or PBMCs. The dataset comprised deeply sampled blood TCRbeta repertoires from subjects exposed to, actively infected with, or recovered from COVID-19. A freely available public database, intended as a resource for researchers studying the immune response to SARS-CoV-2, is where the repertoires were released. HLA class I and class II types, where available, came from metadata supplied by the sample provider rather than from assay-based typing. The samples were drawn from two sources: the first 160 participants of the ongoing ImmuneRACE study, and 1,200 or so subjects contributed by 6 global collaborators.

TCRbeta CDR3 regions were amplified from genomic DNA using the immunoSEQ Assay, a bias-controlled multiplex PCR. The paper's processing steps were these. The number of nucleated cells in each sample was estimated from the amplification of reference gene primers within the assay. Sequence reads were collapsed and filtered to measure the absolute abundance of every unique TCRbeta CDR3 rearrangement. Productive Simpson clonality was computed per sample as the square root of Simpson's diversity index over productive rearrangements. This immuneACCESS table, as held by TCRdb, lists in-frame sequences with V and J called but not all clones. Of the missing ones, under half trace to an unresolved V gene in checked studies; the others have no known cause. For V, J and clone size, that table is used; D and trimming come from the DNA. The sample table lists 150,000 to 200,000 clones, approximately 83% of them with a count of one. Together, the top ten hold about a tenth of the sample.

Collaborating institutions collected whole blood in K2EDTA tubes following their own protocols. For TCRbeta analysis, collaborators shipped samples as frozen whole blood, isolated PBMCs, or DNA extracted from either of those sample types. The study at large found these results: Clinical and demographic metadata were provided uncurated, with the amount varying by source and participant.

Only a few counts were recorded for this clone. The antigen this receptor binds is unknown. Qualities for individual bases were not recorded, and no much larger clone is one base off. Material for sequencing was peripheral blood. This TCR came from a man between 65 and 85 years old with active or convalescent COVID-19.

The CDR3 protein sequence reads: CASRARNTIYF. The bases read TGTGCCAGCAGAGCTCGAAACACCATATATTTT. Here the chain combines TRBV28 and TRBJ1-3; no D segment can be confidently identified. From a lookup of the germline V gene, CDR1 and CDR2 are MDHEN and SYDVKM. The junction carries 5 bases between V and J, which are trimmed by 6 bases and 5 bases respectively. CDR3 length: 11 amino acids, cysteine to phenylalanine. Just the 33-base CDR3 DNA is kept, in frame starting at base 1.